Listed here are 13 T cell receptor beta chains from one sample, sequenced in a study of T cells in Graves' hyperthyroidism and ophthalmopathy. TCR beta CDR3 regions were amplified from RNA. During a first-round RT-PCR of the TCR CDR3, the HTBI primer set was used. TCRdb redid the calling of the multiplex PCR reads with MiXCR, one entry per CDR3 protein. The data contain roughly 740,000 distinct CDR3 sequences, about a sixth of them singletons. Sequenced input: blood. These receptors all come from a man aged 18 to 35 with Graves' hyperthyroidism.

In its sample, this clonotype was seen a few times. The chain is built from TRBV6-1 and TRBJ2-2; D assignment may be TRBD1 or TRBD2 (5 bases each). Per germline, CDR1 MNHNS and CDR2 SASEGT. Trimming took 7 bases from V and 5 from J, leaving 17 bases between them. The CDR3 is 15 amino acids. The CDR3 protein is CASTQGGRETGELFF. Here the CDR3 DNA reads TGTGCCAGCACCCAGGGCGGCAGGGAGACCGGGGAGCTGTTTTTT.

This clonotype has ten or more counts. The V gene is TRBV11-2, the J gene TRBJ1-1, with D possibly matching TRBD1 (6 bases). V lost 2 bases and J lost 3, with 10 bases in between. Germline-derived CDR1 and CDR2 are SGHAT and FQNNGV. CDR3 length: 14 amino acids. CDR3 protein: CASSLLDRDTEAFF. The CDR3 coding sequence is TGTGCCAGCAGCTTACTGGACAGAGACACTGAAGCTTTCTTT.

As for this clonotype: A read error is possible here, since a much larger clone lies one base away. This chain's CDR3 is CASSFMGQEETRYF. For the CDR3, the DNA is TGTGCCAGCAGCTTTATGGGACAGGAAGAGACCCGGTACTTC. V and J are TRBV11-2 and TRBJ2-5; 8 bases line up with TRBD1. From germline, CDR1 is SGHAT and CDR2 FQNNGV. There are 14 residues in the CDR3.

This clonotype has just one count. The missing conserved phenylalanine or tryptophan at the end of this CDR3 makes a read error likely. The chain links TRBV20-1 to TRBJ2-7; 10 nucleotides match TRBD1. V lost 2 bases and J lost 1; bases outside the gene matches: 2. Germline lookup yields CDR1 DFQATT and CDR2 SNEGSKA (reference sequence). CDR3 length equals 14 residues. The DNA for the CDR3 is TGCAGTGCTAGATGGACAGGGGGTTCCTACGAGCAGTACCTC. Its translation is CSARWTGGSYEQYL.

This clonotype has a count of ten or more. This CDR3 is CASSLTSGVSYEQYF. As DNA, the CDR3 is TGTGCCAGCAGCTTGACTAGCGGGGTCTCCTACGAGCAGTACTTC. J is TRBJ2-7 and V is TRBV7-9, with 11 bases identical to TRBD2. Germline loops: CDR1 SEHNR, CDR2 FQNEAQ (reference sequence). Unmatched junction bases numbered 1, after V lost 3 bases and J lost 0 bases. CDR3 length equals 15 residues.

The sample holds a few counts of this clonotype. This chain joins TRBV5-1 and TRBJ2-7, with 10 bases matching TRBD1. The germline V gene encodes CDR1 SGHRS and CDR2 YFSETQ. The CDR3 runs to 14 residues. Germline trimming cut 4 bases from V and 4 bases from J; bases unmatched to any gene: 5. The CDR3 DNA follows: TGCGCCAGCAGCACCGGACAGGGGGTGTACGAGCAGTACTTC. Residues: CASSTGQGVYEQYF. Looking up the rest from reference TRBV5-1 and TRBJ2-7 gives the full variable domain: KAGVTQTPRYLIKTRGQQVTLSCSPISGHRSVSWYQQTPGQGLQFLFEYFSETQRNKGNFPGRFSGRQFSNSRSEMNVSTLELGDSALYLCASSTGQGVYEQYFGPGTRLTVT.

This clonotype has just a few counts. J is TRBJ1-1 and V is TRBV9; D remains ambiguous. Germline values: CDR1 SGDLS, CDR2 YYNGEE. V dropped 0 bases and J dropped 2 bases, with 8 bases sitting between them. This CDR3 is 14 amino acids long. CDR3 region: CASSVESGNTEAFF. For the CDR3, the DNA is TGTGCCAGCAGCGTAGAGAGCGGAAACACTGAAGCTTTCTTT.

The sample holds many counts of this clonotype. The V call is TRBV4-1, the J call TRBJ2-7; D is undetermined. Germline V CDR1 and CDR2: MGHRA, YSYEKL. There are 17 residues in the CDR3. Trimming stripped 4 bases from V and 2 bases from J, with 21 bases between. The CDR3 sequence is CASSLVVNDLPTYEQYF. The CDR3 DNA reads TGCGCCAGCAGCCTCGTGGTGAACGATCTACCGACCTACGAGCAGTACTTC.

This clonotype was picked up many times. The chain recombines TRBV3-1 with TRBJ1-1, with a weak D call TRBD1 (5 bases). Trimming shortened V by 0 bases and J by 3 bases, and 11 bases separated the two germline ends. This CDR3 region has 15 residues. CDR1 LGHDT and CDR2 YNNKEL come from the germline V gene (reference sequence). CDR3 in amino acids: CASSQEGGSHTEAFF. The CDR3 coding sequence is TGTGCCAGCAGCCAAGAGGGGGGGTCGCACACTGAAGCTTTCTTT. Combining the CDR3 with reference TRBV3-1 and TRBJ1-1 gives the whole variable domain DTAVSQTPKYLVTQMGNDKSIKCEQNLGHDTMYWYKQDSKKFLKIMFSYNNKELIINETVPNRFSPKSPDKAHLNLHINSLELGDSAVYFCASSQEGGSHTEAFFGQGTRLTVV.

Ten or more counts support this clonotype. V usage is TRBV11-2 and J usage is TRBJ2-5, with a tentative D call TRBD2 (6 bases). The length of the CDR3 is 11 residues. CDR1 is SGHAT and CDR2 is FQNNGV in the germline V gene. V gave up 1 base and J gave up 13 bases, with 10 bases separating them. The CDR3 nucleotides are TGTGCCAGCAGCTTAGGGCCTAGCGTGTACTTC. As protein: CASSLGPSVYF.

This chain connects TRBV25-1 to TRBJ2-7; TRBD1 agrees at 11 bases. V lost 3 bases to trimming and J lost 5 bases; unmatched junction nucleotides: 6. Germline CDR1 MGHDK, CDR2 SYGVNS. This CDR3 spans 15 amino acids. This CDR3 is CASSDLGQGGHEQYF. The CDR3 DNA follows: TGTGCCAGCAGTGATCTGGGACAGGGGGGCCACGAGCAGTACTTC.

This clonotype was seen a handful of times. The gene calls are TRBV11-2 and TRBJ1-1, with 11 bases matching TRBD1. This CDR3 has 13 residues. V lost 5 bases and J lost 11; bases outside the gene matches: 7. Germline CDR1 and CDR2: SGHAT and FQNNGV. The CDR3 region has the DNA TGTGCCAGCAGCCCCGGACAGGGGGCGGGTGCTTTCTTT. Translating it yields CASSPGQGAGAFF.

This clonotype was picked up many times. J is TRBJ1-2 and V is TRBV2; D is ambiguous. Trimming left V 6 bases short and J 8 bases short, with 16 bases between. Germline V lookup: CDR1 SNHLY, CDR2 FYNNEI. This CDR3 has 13 residues. The CDR3 spells CASRSGPERGYTF. The CDR3 DNA is TGTGCCAGCAGGTCCGGTCCGGAGAGGGGCTACACCTTC.